This T cell receptor (beta chain) was captured by sequencing in a study of blood T cell repertoires in COVID-19. The sample holds a few counts of this clone. V dropped 0 bases and J dropped 2 bases, with 16 bases sitting between them. This CDR3 spans 18 amino acids. Per the germline V gene, CDR1 is PRHDT and CDR2 is FYEKMQ (reference sequence). As handled by the study authors: Reference gene primer amplification in the assay estimated nucleated cell counts. The table came from immunoSEQ multiplex PCR; TCRdb's copy has only in-frame clones and leaves some out. Clonal size and the V and J genes are those of that table, whereas D and trimming came from the DNA. The data contain about 84,000 clones, about 83% of them singletons.

The source is a man older than 75 with active or convalescent COVID-19. The V call is TRBV13, the J call TRBJ2-2; a weak D match, TRBD2 (6 bases). Sequenced: peripheral blood. CDR3 sequence reads: CASSLGDWASVNTGELFF. The CDR3 nucleotides are TGTGCCAGCAGCTTAGGCGATTGGGCTAGCGTTAACACCGGGGAGCTGTTTTTT.